This TCR beta chain is from a study of blood T cell repertoires in COVID-19. Across the whole study: Researchers got acute and convalescent COVID-19 samples from the United States, Italy and Spain. The cDNA or gDNA used as material had been derived from T cells, B-cell-depleted T cells, or PBMCs.

Germline CDR1 MDHEN, CDR2 SYDVKM. V shed 5 bases and J 6 bases; nucleotides not matched to a gene: 8. The CDR3 is 14 amino acids. Original handling: Reference gene primers were amplified, and this amplification served to estimate nucleated cell counts. Repertoires were generated with immunoSEQ multiplex PCR, while TCRdb's copy carries only in-frame clones and drops some. The V and J calls and clone size were taken over from that table, and D and trimming were inferred from the DNA. The sample carries 100,000 to 150,000 clones, 70% to 90% recorded once. This chain links TRBV28 with TRBJ2-7; 9 bases match TRBD1. Sequencing was performed on peripheral blood. The TCR originated in an elderly woman with acute or convalescent COVID-19. CDR3 sequence: CASSPRTGAGEQYF. CDR3 DNA sequence: TGTGCCAGCAGTCCTAGGACAGGGGCCGGCGAGCAGTACTTC.